Here is one TCR beta chain with its context. Its matching antigen is unknown. Sequencing used immunoSEQ multiplex PCR; TCRdb keeps in-frame clones, though not all of them. The sample consists of under 25,000 clones, 93% of them appearing once. Time point defined: baseline, week 1 (first vaccination visit). Treatment meaning: pre-vaccination baseline after standard-of-care therapy. The data were taken from a study of a mutant IDH1 vaccine in newly diagnosed glioma. Findings of the study overall: The authors found pseudoprogression apparently unrelated to changes in top peripheral T cell clonotypes.

The sequence was obtained from a man aged 35-49 years with glioma. The source material was PBMCs, sampled from a glioma patient treated with radiotherapy, temozolomide or both.

CDR3 in DNA: TGTGCCAGCAGCTTAGCGGGACTGTTCTACGAGCAGTACTTC. This codes for CASSLAGLFYEQYF. This chain uses TRBV7-9 with TRBJ2-7; tentative D call: TRBD2 (6 bases). V was cut by 0 bases and J by 3 bases, with 9 bases left in between. The CDR3 covers 14 residues. CDR1 SEHNR and CDR2 FQNEAQ come from the germline V gene (reference sequence).